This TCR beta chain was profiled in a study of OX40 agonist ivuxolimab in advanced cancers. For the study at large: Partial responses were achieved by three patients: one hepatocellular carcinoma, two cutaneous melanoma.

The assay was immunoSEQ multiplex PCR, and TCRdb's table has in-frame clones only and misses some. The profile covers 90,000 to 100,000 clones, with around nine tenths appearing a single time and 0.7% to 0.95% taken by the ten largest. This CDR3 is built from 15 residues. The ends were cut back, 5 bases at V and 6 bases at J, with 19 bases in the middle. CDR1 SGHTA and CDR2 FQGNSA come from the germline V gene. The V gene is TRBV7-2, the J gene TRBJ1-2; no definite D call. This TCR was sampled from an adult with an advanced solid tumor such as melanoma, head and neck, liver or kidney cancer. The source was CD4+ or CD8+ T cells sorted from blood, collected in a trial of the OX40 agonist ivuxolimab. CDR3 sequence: CASSLRGGIVDGYTF. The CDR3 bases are TGTGCCAGCAGCCTTCGGGGAGGAATCGTTGATGGCTACACCTTC. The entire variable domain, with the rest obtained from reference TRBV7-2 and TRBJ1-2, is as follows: GAGVSQSPSNKVTEKGKDVELRCDPISGHTALYWYRQSLGQGLEFLIYFQGNSAPDKSGLPSDRFSAERTGGSVSTLTIQRTQQEDSAVYLCASSLRGGIVDGYTFGSGTRLTVV.